The T cell receptor (beta chain) under discussion was sequenced for a study of cytotoxic CD8 clonotypes in ibrutinib-treated CLL (dated by TCRdb to the early 2020s). Describing the broader study: The cohort was composed of around twelve relapsed/refractory and roughly 14 treatment-naive patients; IGHV unmutated status was identified in 17 patients. Partial responses were observed in 24 patients and complete responses in 2; after a median follow-up of 68 months, remission was maintained in roughly 14 patients and progression was observed in roughly 12. Samples at response were collected after a median of about 11 months of treatment, with a range of about 6 to 40 months. An average of 255,043 productive templates and tens of thousands of productive rearrangements was obtained per sample. Of the approximately 94 people in the trial, approximately 24 had longitudinal samples available. Cryopreserved peripheral blood mononuclear cells were obtained before treatment, at response, and at either sustained remission or disease progression.

Roughly 1.9 micrograms of genomic DNA were extracted from cryopreserved PBMCs for TCR beta library preparation. Longitudinal blood samples from CLL patients receiving ibrutinib monotherapy were subjected to high-throughput TCR beta sequencing. The patients took part in an open-label, single-center phase 2 trial of ibrutinib monotherapy. General findings and caveats noted by the study authors: Clonality increased at ibrutinib response, stayed stable in sustained remission, and fell back toward baseline at progression. Sampling times were not matched between patients in sustained remission and patients whose disease was progressing, and lymph node repertoires were not examined. Public clonotypes were rare and either shrank or stayed stable during treatment, and the rise in clonality at ibrutinib response reflected expansion of private clonotypes. Baseline clonality exceeded that of age-matched healthy donors and correlated strongly with circulating CD8+ T-cell counts.

Each clonotype received, on average, around 9.6x coverage in deep resolution sequencing performed on a MiSeq, where the target depth lay between 1 in 1 million and 1 in 200,000 T cells. TCR beta libraries were generated with the immunoSEQ hsTCRB Kit. Regarding the original processing steps: Data were analyzed with ImmunoSEQ Data Assistant and ImmunoSEQ Analyzer, with V, D and J genes assigned per IMGT definitions. Clonality, which ranges from 0 to 1, was calculated by subtracting the normalized Shannon entropy of productive rearrangement frequencies from one. Public clonotype analysis was restricted to overrepresented clonotypes comprising at least 0.05% of each patient's repertoire. About a dozen repertoires from age-matched healthy donors, obtained from immuneACCESS, served as clonality controls. Entries here come from immuneACCESS through TCRdb and include only in-frame sequences with V and J called. Some clones fail to appear in such tables; in the studies checked, an unresolved V gene covers under half of the shortfall, and the cause of the remainder is unknown. V and J calls and clone size are copied from that table; D and trimming were computed from the DNA. Here the sample has some 300,000 clones; around four fifths occur a single time. Over 6.5% of the sample rests with the top ten.

This clone occurred once. Its antigen remains unidentified. No base-level quality is on record; no much larger clone is a single base apart. V and J lose 1 base and 5 bases, and a span of 4 bases separates them. The CDR3, from cysteine to phenylalanine, totals 12 residues. The retained sequence is limited to the CDR3, 36 bases, with the frame set at the first base. Taken from the germline V gene (reference sequence), the CDR1 and CDR2 loops are SEHNR and FQNEAQ. The receptor was isolated from a human donor with chronic lymphocytic leukemia. The starting material was PBMCs, obtained before ibrutinib treatment. The V and J genes are TRBV7-9 and TRBJ2-3; no D segment can be confidently identified. The nucleotide sequence is given as TGTGCCAGCAGCTTAGTGGGAGATACGCAGTATTTT. Its translation is CASSLVGDTQYF.